These T cell receptor beta chains were read from a single sample in a study of cytomegalovirus exposure and HLA in healthy donors. The table came from immunoSEQ multiplex PCR; TCRdb's copy has only in-frame clones and leaves some out. The sample includes over 100,000 clones, about 72% of them seen just once. Specimen: PBMCs. The receptors shown here come from a female donor in good health and CMV-seronegative. CDR3s include the opening cysteine and the closing phenylalanine or tryptophan. A D gene is named only where the DNA matches it firmly. Some rows have no size entry. The others give once, few or many, or a class for an expanded clone.

j_call,clone_size,v_call,d_call,cdr3_aa,cdr3_nt
TRBJ1-3,NA,TRBV6-6,NA,CASISEPSGNTIYF,TGTGCCAGCATCTCGGAGCCCTCTGGAAACACCATATATTTT
TRBJ1-2,NA,TRBV7-2,TRBD1,CASSLLQGARSNYGYTF,TGTGCCAGCAGCTTATTACAGGGGGCGAGGTCTAACTATGGCTACACCTTC
TRBJ1-2,NA,TRBV29-1,NA,CSVGQDYGYTF,TGCAGCGTTGGACAGGACTATGGCTACACCTTC
TRBJ1-1,few,TRBV6-1,NA,CASRESLSTEAFF,TGTGCCAGCAGAGAATCGTTGTCCACTGAAGCTTTCTTT
TRBJ2-5,NA,TRBV4-3,TRBD1,CASSQGRGQETQYF,TGCGCCAGCAGCCAGGGAAGGGGGCAGGAGACCCAGTACTTC
TRBJ2-7,NA,TRBV5-1,TRBD1,CASSTGQGAYEQYF,TGCGCCAGCAGCACGGGACAGGGGGCCTACGAGCAGTACTTC
TRBJ2-7,once,TRBV29-1,TRBD2,CSVEKIAGGSRGEQYF,TGCAGCGTTGAAAAAATAGCGGGAGGTTCCAGGGGCGAGCAGTACTTC
TRBJ1-1,NA,TRBV29-1,NA,CSVSRTLNTEAFF,TGCAGCGTATCCAGAACCTTGAACACTGAAGCTTTCTTT
TRBJ2-3,once,TRBV28,TRBD1,CASSVLRTGGTDTQYF,TGTGCCAGTTCAGTACTACGGACAGGGGGCACAGATACGCAGTATTTT
TRBJ2-1,NA,TRBV11-3,NA,CASSLGSANEQFF,TGTGCCAGCAGCTTAGGGTCTGCGAACGAGCAGTTCTTC
TRBJ1-5,few,TRBV28,TRBD1,CASQGQGENQPQHF,TGTGCCAGCCAGGGGCAGGGGGAGAATCAGCCCCAGCATTTT
TRBJ2-7,once,TRBV4-3,TRBD2,CASSQDAGGTYEQYF,TGCGCCAGCAGCCAAGACGCGGGGGGCACCTACGAGCAGTACTTC
TRBJ2-1,NA,TRBV5-1,TRBD2,CASSLRTSGRSDEQFF,TGCGCCAGCAGCTTACGTACTAGCGGGAGATCCGATGAGCAGTTCTTC
TRBJ2-6,NA,TRBV28,NA,CASTRGDSGANGLTF,TGTGCCAGCACAAGAGGGGACTCTGGGGCCAACGGCCTGACTTTC
TRBJ2-3,NA,TRBV6-5,NA,CASSYSAPDTQYF,TGTGCCAGCAGTTACTCAGCGCCAGATACGCAGTATTTT
TRBJ2-5,NA,TRBV30,TRBD2,CAWSLGALAGETQYF,TGTGCCTGGAGTCTGGGGGCACTAGCGGGAGAGACCCAGTACTTC
TRBJ2-1,NA,TRBV9,TRBD2,CASSALTRGGDDEQFF,TGTGCCAGCAGCGCGCTGACTCGGGGAGGGGATGATGAGCAGTTCTTC
TRBJ2-1,NA,TRBV7-7,NA,CASSLERYDEQFF,TGTGCCAGCAGCTTAGAGCGGTATGATGAGCAGTTCTTC
TRBJ1-1,few,TRBV5-1,NA,CASSLGRDTEAFF,TGCGCCAGCAGCTTGGGCCGGGACACTGAAGCTTTCTTT
TRBJ1-3,NA,TRBV18,TRBD1,CASSPLIPGQGTGNTIYF,TGTGCCAGCTCACCTCTCATCCCGGGACAGGGAACAGGAAACACCATATATTTT
TRBJ1-1,NA,TRBV30,NA,CARAEGMNTEAFF,TGTGCCCGAGCGGAGGGGATGAACACTGAAGCTTTCTTT
TRBJ2-7,NA,TRBV7-2,NA,CASSLGGSGAYEQYF,TGTGCCAGCAGCTTAGGGGGGTCAGGGGCCTACGAGCAGTACTTC
TRBJ2-1,NA,TRBV6-6,TRBD2,CASKSEGLAGHEQFF,TGTGCCAGCAAATCCGAGGGACTAGCGGGACATGAGCAGTTCTTC
TRBJ2-1,NA,TRBV4-1,NA,CASSQENSYPNEQFF,TGCGCCAGCAGCCAAGAAAACAGTTATCCCAATGAGCAGTTCTTC
TRBJ1-5,NA,TRBV2,TRBD1,CASSDWGQRNQPQHF,TGTGCCAGCAGTGATTGGGGACAGCGCAATCAGCCCCAGCATTTT
TRBJ1-2,few,TRBV6-6,NA,CASSYPSNYGYTF,TGTGCCAGCAGTTACCCATCTAACTATGGCTACACCTTC
TRBJ1-1,once,TRBV25-1,NA,CASSEVWGGPNTEAFF,TGTGCCAGCAGTGAGGTGTGGGGGGGTCCGAACACTGAAGCTTTCTTT
TRBJ2-7,NA,TRBV28,TRBD1,CASRTPGQGPLEQYF,TGTGCCAGCAGAACTCCGGGACAGGGCCCCTTGGAGCAGTACTTC
TRBJ2-7,NA,TRBV7-2,NA,CASSFGGSYYEQYF,TGTGCCAGCAGCTTCGGGGGATCCTACTACGAGCAGTACTTC
TRBJ2-2,NA,TRBV4-3,NA,CASSPSGVITGELFF,TGCGCCAGCAGCCCCTCGGGGGTAATCACCGGGGAGCTGTTTTTT
TRBJ2-2,NA,TRBV7-6,NA,CASSLEAQGGTGELFF,TGTGCCAGCAGCTTAGAGGCGCAGGGGGGCACCGGGGAGCTGTTTTTT
TRBJ1-4,NA,TRBV6-5,NA,CASSYSGGIHEKLFF,TGTGCCAGCAGTTACTCTGGGGGGATCCACGAAAAACTGTTTTTT
TRBJ2-2,NA,TRBV12-5,NA,CARRVLAGELFF,TGTGCTAGGAGAGTATTAGCCGGGGAGCTGTTTTTT
TRBJ1-1,few,TRBV6-6,NA,CASSYSGGVWRAFF,TGTGCCAGCAGTTACTCGGGCGGTGTGTGGAGGGCTTTCTTT
TRBJ2-7,NA,TRBV13,NA,CASSFRGLLYEQYF,TGTGCCAGCAGCTTCAGGGGCCTCCTCTACGAGCAGTACTTC
TRBJ1-2,NA,TRBV4-1,TRBD1,CASSPQGQGAGYTF,TGCGCCAGCAGCCCCCAGGGACAGGGGGCTGGCTACACCTTC
TRBJ2-3,few,TRBV7-9,NA,CASSLARDTDTQYF,TGTGCCAGCAGCTTAGCTAGAGACACAGATACGCAGTATTTT
TRBJ1-1,NA,TRBV5-5,NA,CASSQPNRETENTEAFF,TGCGCCAGCAGCCAACCTAACAGGGAAACCGAGAACACTGAAGCTTTCTTT
TRBJ2-4,NA,TRBV6-5,TRBD1,CASSPGQAKNIQYF,TGTGCCAGCAGCCCGGGACAGGCAAAAAACATTCAGTACTTC
TRBJ1-2,NA,TRBV28,NA,CATRLGTSTYGYTF,TGTGCCACCCGGTTGGGGACTAGCACCTATGGCTACACCTTC
TRBJ2-3,NA,TRBV29-1,TRBD2,CSVLAGTDTQYF,TGCAGCGTTCTAGCGGGCACAGATACGCAGTATTTT
TRBJ2-7,NA,TRBV5-1,TRBD2,CASSSTGTSGAWLYF,TGCGCCAGCAGCTCGACCGGGACTAGCGGAGCTTGGTTGTACTTC
TRBJ2-5,once,TRBV4-2,TRBD2,CASSQDAGVETQYF,TGTGCCAGCAGCCAAGATGCGGGAGTGGAGACCCAGTACTTC
TRBJ2-1,few,TRBV7-9,NA,CASSLQGGEQFF,TGTGCCAGCAGCTTACAAGGCGGTGAGCAGTTCTTC
TRBJ2-5,NA,TRBV10-1,TRBD2,CASSDTGGRETQYF,TGCGCCAGCAGTGATACGGGAGGCAGAGAGACCCAGTACTTC
TRBJ2-7,NA,TRBV2,TRBD2,CASSNRLAGAYEQYF,TGTGCCAGCAGTAACCGACTAGCGGGAGCCTACGAGCAGTACTTC
TRBJ2-1,NA,TRBV5-6,TRBD2,CASSSGLAGPYNEQFF,TGTGCCAGCAGCTCGGGACTAGCGGGGCCCTACAATGAGCAGTTCTTC
TRBJ1-5,NA,TRBV2,NA,CASSRGNWAQHF,TGTGCCAGCTCCCGGGGGAATTGGGCCCAGCATTTT
TRBJ2-3,NA,TRBV4-1,NA,CASSQVGAGVSTDTQYF,TGCGCCAGCAGCCAAGTTGGCGCAGGGGTTAGCACAGATACGCAGTATTTT
TRBJ1-1,NA,TRBV5-1,TRBD1,CASSLVGTGDTEAFF,TGCGCCAGCAGCTTGGTGGGGACAGGGGACACTGAAGCTTTCTTT
TRBJ2-7,NA,TRBV5-1,TRBD2,CASSWGGLAGDYEQYF,TGCGCCAGCAGCTGGGGGGGACTAGCGGGAGACTACGAGCAGTACTTC
TRBJ1-3,few,TRBV13,TRBD1,CASSSGTGSGNTIYF,TGTGCCAGCAGCTCCGGGACAGGCTCTGGAAACACCATATATTTT
TRBJ2-5,few,TRBV4-3,NA,CASSQGDYLKETQYF,TGCGCCAGCAGCCAAGGTGACTACCTAAAAGAGACCCAGTACTTC